This T cell receptor beta chain was obtained from a study of regulatory T cells in long-lasting Graves disease. Study-wide context: Antithyroid drug intake by newly diagnosed Graves' patients had lasted under 3 months.

This clonotype has at least ten counts. Time point of the sample: newly diagnosed GD, antithyroid drugs for less than 3 months. PBMCs were the source of the RNA used for TCR sequencing. According to the study, TCR beta libraries were built with iRepertoire HTBI primers and CDR3-region Arm-PCR. MiXCR was run by TCRdb on the multiplex PCR reads, yielding one entry per CDR3 protein. The data show over 300,000 distinct CDR3 sequences, 15% seen once. The sequence came from a female donor with Graves disease. The material was peripheral blood mononuclear cells (PBMCs), obtained at new diagnosis, from a patient treated with antithyroid drugs.

The CDR3 here is CASSLTQPGLASPGELFF. CDR3 DNA: TGTGCCAGCAGCCTCACTCAACCGGGACTAGCGTCTCCCGGGGAGCTGTTTTTT. The chain employs TRBV7-2 and TRBJ2-2, with TRBD2 matching over 10 bases. The CDR3 covers 18 residues. CDR1 and CDR2 (germline): SGHTA, FQGNSA. J lost 6 bases, V lost 5 bases, and 15 bases had no gene match.